In its sample, the clone carrying this T cell receptor beta chain was seen a few times. CDR3 length: 13 amino acids. Trimming removed 5 bases from V and 10 bases from J; junction bases left unmatched: 10. The germline V gene encodes CDR1 KGHSH and CDR2 LQKENI. A mixed TRB-A/B primer pool amplified rearranged TRB by multiplex touch-down PCR. TCRdb re-analysed the multiplex PCR reads in MiXCR, keeping a single row per CDR3 protein. The repertoire holds under 6,000 distinct CDR3 sequences, approximately 30% seen once, with roughly 30% in the top ten. This sample stems from a study of T cell repertoires in aging, cancer and after chemotherapy. At the level of the study: Glioblastoma patients receiving temozolomide-based therapy gave paired samples before and after chemotherapy. Approximately 8 million TCR reads were in the whole dataset.

Peripheral blood genomic DNA, not sorted cells or RNA, was the template. Sequencing was done on a sample of blood. The sequence came from a human donor with a solid tumor. The chain employs TRBV18 and TRBJ1-1, with TRBD1 identical over 7 bases. Here the CDR3 reads CASSRRQGGGAFF. The CDR3 DNA is TGTGCCAGCTCAAGAAGACAGGGCGGGGGAGCTTTCTTT.